This T cell receptor beta chain was identified in a study of shared clonotypes between healthy human individuals. CDR1 and CDR2 (germline): LGHNT, FRNRAP. With 5 bases removed from V and 8 bases from J, the gap between germline ends came to 27 bases. The CDR3 sequence is 17 residues long. Generated by immunoSEQ multiplex PCR, the TCRdb table keeps only in-frame clones and is missing some. The table lists some 2.4 million clones, 93% of them singletons. About this clone: Its antigen remains unknown.

Overall study findings and caveats: Sharing across four donors was seen in 4.5% to 5.5% of naive CD4 clonotypes.

V usage is TRBV12-5 and J usage is TRBJ1-1, with TRBD1 as a possible D gene (6 bases). The TCR was taken from a man aged 18-30 years in good health. Some clones in this sample may be carry-over from other donors' samples. Sequences were obtained from naive CD4+ T cells from PBMCs. The subset denotes: CD45RA+ positively selected. CDR3 bases: TGTGCTAGTGGTACCCTCGGGGGGCCAGACCCGACGGAGGAAGCTTTCTTT. It yields the protein CASGTLGGPDPTEEAFF. The complete variable domain, with remaining parts taken from reference TRBV12-5 and TRBJ1-1, reads DARVTQTPRHKVTEMGQEVTMRCQPILGHNTVFWYRQTMMQGLELLAYFRNRAPLDDSGMPKDRFSAEMPDATLATLKIQPSEPRDSAVYFCASGTLGGPDPTEEAFFGQGTRLTVV.